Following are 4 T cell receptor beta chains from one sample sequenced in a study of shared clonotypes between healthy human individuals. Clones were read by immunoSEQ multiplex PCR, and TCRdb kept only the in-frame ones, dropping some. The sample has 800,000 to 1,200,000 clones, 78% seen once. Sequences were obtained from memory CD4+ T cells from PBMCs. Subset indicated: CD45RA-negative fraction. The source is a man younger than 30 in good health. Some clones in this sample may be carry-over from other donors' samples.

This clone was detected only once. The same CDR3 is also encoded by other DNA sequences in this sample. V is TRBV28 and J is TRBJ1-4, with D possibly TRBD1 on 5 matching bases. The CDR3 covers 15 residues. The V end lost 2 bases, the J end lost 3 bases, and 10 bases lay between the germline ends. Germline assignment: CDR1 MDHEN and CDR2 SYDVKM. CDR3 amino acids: CASSLGGSANEKLFF. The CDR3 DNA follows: TGTGCCAGCAGTTTAGGGGGGTCAGCTAATGAAAAACTGTTTTTT.

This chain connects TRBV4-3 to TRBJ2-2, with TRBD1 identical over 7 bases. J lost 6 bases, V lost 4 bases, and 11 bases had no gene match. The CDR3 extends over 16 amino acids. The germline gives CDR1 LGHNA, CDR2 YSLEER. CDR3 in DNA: TGCGCCAGCAGCCGGCAACTGACAGGGACGCCCGGGGAGCTGTTTTTT. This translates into CASSRQLTGTPGELFF.

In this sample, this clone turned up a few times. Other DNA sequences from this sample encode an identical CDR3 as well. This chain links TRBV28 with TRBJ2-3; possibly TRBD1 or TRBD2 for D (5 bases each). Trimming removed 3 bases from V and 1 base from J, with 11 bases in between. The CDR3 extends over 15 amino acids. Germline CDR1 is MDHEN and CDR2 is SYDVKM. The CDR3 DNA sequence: TGTGCCAGCAGTTTCTCCCGAGGGGGCACAGATACGCAGTATTTT. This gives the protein CASSFSRGGTDTQYF.

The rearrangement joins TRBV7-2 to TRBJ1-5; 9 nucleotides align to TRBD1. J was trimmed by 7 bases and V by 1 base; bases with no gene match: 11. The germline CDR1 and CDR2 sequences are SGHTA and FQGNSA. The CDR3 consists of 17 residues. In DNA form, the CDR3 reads TGTGCCAGCAGCTTAGGGGCGGGGACAGGGCATGGCCAGCCCCAGCATTTT. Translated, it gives CASSLGAGTGHGQPQHF. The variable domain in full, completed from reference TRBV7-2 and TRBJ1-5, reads GAGVSQSPSNKVTEKGKDVELRCDPISGHTALYWYRQSLGQGLEFLIYFQGNSAPDKSGLPSDRFSAERTGGSVSTLTIQRTQQEDSAVYLCASSLGAGTGHGQPQHFGDGTRLSIL.